One and the same sample provided the 32 T cell receptor beta chains below, sequenced in a study of beta chain features in type 1 diabetes. Since all of the isolated RNA was reverse transcribed, expressed TCRB transcripts were what got sequenced. Sequencing was performed with immunoSEQ multiplex PCR; in TCRdb, only in-frame clones are kept and a portion is missing. The table has about 930,000 clones, roughly 15% seen once. Sequenced material: naive CD4+ T cells from blood. These TCRs come from a woman aged 18-30 years in good health.

This clone has just a few counts. The genes are TRBV5-1 and TRBJ1-1; perhaps TRBD1 as D (6 bases). This CDR3 is 15 amino acids long. CDR1 is SGHRS and CDR2 is YFSETQ in the germline V gene. The germline V and J ends were trimmed by 0 bases and 2 bases, with 11 bases remaining between them. Here the CDR3 reads CASSLVEGVNTEAFF. The CDR3, as DNA: TGCGCCAGCAGCTTGGTAGAGGGGGTAAACACTGAAGCTTTCTTT.

This clone has only a few counts. J is TRBJ2-6 and V is TRBV5-5; 8 nucleotides match TRBD1. After removal of 1 base from V and 1 base from J, the junction contained 7 bases not matched to a gene. The CDR3 is 18 residues long. The germline V gene encodes CDR1 SGHKS and CDR2 YYEKEE (reference sequence). The CDR3 DNA is TGTGCCAGCAGCTTGTCCGGGACAGGCCATTCTGGGGCCAACGTCCTGACTTTC. Its translation is CASSLSGTGHSGANVLTF.

The chain has TRBV6-1 and TRBJ2-5; no definite D call. The CDR3 spans 12 residues. The germline V gene encodes CDR1 MNHNS and CDR2 SASEGT. Trimming cost V 5 bases and J 4 bases, with 8 bases left between them. CDR3 residues: CASSNRVETQYF. CDR3 sequence (DNA): TGTGCCAGCAGTAATCGAGTAGAGACCCAGTACTTC.

The chain has TRBV14 and TRBJ2-4; 10 bases are shared with TRBD1. The CDR3 extends over 19 amino acids. V dropped 9 bases and J dropped 0; count of bases not matched to a gene: 17. Germline V gene sequence: CDR1 SGHDN, CDR2 FVKESK. The chain's CDR3 is CARERAGTGEQLAKNIQYF. For the CDR3, the DNA is TGTGCCAGGGAACGAGCCGGGACAGGGGAACAATTAGCCAAAAACATTCAGTACTTC.

The V call is TRBV7-9, the J call TRBJ2-3, with D tentatively TRBD1 or TRBD2 (5 bases each). The CDR3 extends over 13 amino acids. CDR1 SEHNR and CDR2 FQNEAQ come from the germline V gene (reference sequence). Trimming shortened V by 4 bases and J by 10 bases, and 15 bases separated the two germline ends. The chain's CDR3 is CASSSGVGVSQYF. Here the CDR3 DNA reads TGTGCCAGCAGCTCCGGCGTGGGGGTATCGCAGTATTTT.

The chain combines TRBV29-1 with TRBJ1-2; tentative D call: TRBD1 (6 bases). Germline CDR1 reads SQVTM; CDR2 reads ANQGSEA. This CDR3 contains 13 residues. With 4 bases removed from V and 8 bases from J, the gap between germline ends came to 17 bases. The CDR3 DNA sequence: TGCAGCGTTGCCACCCAATCGGGACAAGGCTACACCTTC. Translated, it gives CSVATQSGQGYTF.

CDR3 coding DNA: TGTGCCAGCAGTGGCGCCGTGACAGGGCATCAGCCCCAGCATTTT. This encodes CASSGAVTGHQPQHF. The J gene is TRBJ1-5, the V gene TRBV25-1; 7 bases map to TRBD1. Germline-derived CDR1 and CDR2 are MGHDK and SYGVNS. With 4 bases clipped from V and 5 bases from J, the junction kept 8 bases outside the gene matches. The CDR3 totals 15 residues.

The chain carries TRBV4-2 and TRBJ2-7; either TRBD1 or TRBD2 may supply D (5 bases each). The CDR3 sequence is 14 residues long. Germline V gives CDR1 LGHNA, CDR2 YNFKEQ. Trimming took off 1 base at V and 3 bases at J, with 10 bases between the two ends. CDR3 DNA sequence: TGTGCCAGCAGCCAAGTGAGGGGCGACTACGAGCAGTACTTC. This codes for CASSQVRGDYEQYF.

This clone was seen a few times. This chain uses TRBV5-4 with TRBJ2-3; 10 bases are a match to TRBD2. V lost 1 base to trimming and J lost 5 bases; unmatched junction nucleotides: 10. The CDR3 runs 17 residues. Germline CDR1 reads SGHNT; CDR2 reads YYREEE (reference sequence). For the CDR3, the DNA is TGTGCCAGCAGCTTGAACCGGGCTAGCGGGAGTAGAGATACGCAGTATTTT. Translated: CASSLNRASGSRDTQYF.

This clone was found a few times. Within the sample, other DNA sequences also encode this same CDR3. The rearrangement joins TRBV28 to TRBJ2-7, with 8 bases lining up with TRBD2. The trim removed 6 bases at V and 3 bases at J, leaving 1 base unmatched. This CDR3 is built from 12 residues. CDR1 MDHEN and CDR2 SYDVKM come from the germline V gene. The CDR3 DNA follows: TGTGCCAGCAGGCTAGCGGGCTACGAGCAGTACTTC. It translates to CASRLAGYEQYF.

The chain is built from TRBV4-3 and TRBJ2-6; tentatively, D is TRBD2 (5 bases). There are 19 residues in the CDR3. Trimming shortened V by 0 bases and J by 0 bases, and 15 bases separated the two germline ends. Germline V gene sequence: CDR1 LGHNA, CDR2 YSLEER. The CDR3 DNA reads as TGCGCCAGCAGCCAAGACGGAGGCCCCTCTCTCTCTGGGGCCAACGTCCTGACTTTC. This gives the protein CASSQDGGPSLSGANVLTF.

Written as DNA, the CDR3 is TGTGCCAGCAGTTTAGATCCTAGCGGGAGGGGCGAGCAGTACTTC. This encodes CASSLDPSGRGEQYF. V and J are TRBV28 and TRBJ2-7, with TRBD2 matching 12 bases. CDR1 and CDR2 from the germline V gene are MDHEN and SYDVKM. Trimming cost V 2 bases and J 6 bases; bases outside gene matches: 5. This CDR3 has 15 residues.

The rearrangement links TRBV7-2 to TRBJ2-1, with D uncertain. This CDR3 comprises 13 residues. Trimming stripped 6 bases from V and 8 bases from J, with 14 bases between. Germline loops: CDR1 SGHTA, CDR2 FQGNSA. CDR3 protein: CASSLGSRHEQFF. The CDR3 coding sequence is TGTGCCAGCAGTCTGGGTAGCCGACATGAGCAGTTCTTC.

The rearrangement uses TRBV18 and TRBJ2-5; D is unresolved. The CDR3 has 16 amino acids. The V and J ends lost 1 base and 5 bases respectively, with 17 bases between them. Germline V gene lookup returns CDR1 KGHSH and CDR2 LQKENI. The chain's CDR3 is CASSPQRGVLAETQYF. CDR3 bases: TGTGCCAGCTCACCACAGAGAGGAGTACTCGCGGAGACCCAGTACTTC.

The chain has TRBV7-9 and TRBJ2-3, with no clear D. The CDR3 totals 17 residues. V lost 5 bases and J lost 2, with 20 bases in between. CDR1 and CDR2 from the germline V gene are SEHNR and FQNEAQ (reference sequence). CDR3 nucleotides: TGTGCCAGCAGCACCCCCGACCGCGCCCCTTTCACAGATACGCAGTATTTT. It yields the protein CASSTPDRAPFTDTQYF.

This clone was picked up a small number of times. The V and J genes are TRBV10-2 and TRBJ2-1; D is unresolved. The ends were cut back, 0 bases at V and 8 bases at J, with 8 bases in the middle. Germline V CDR1 and CDR2: WSHSY, SAAADI. The CDR3 totals 13 residues. The CDR3 nucleotides read TGCGCCAGCAGTGAGTCCGTCCCGGATGAGCAGTTCTTC. Amino acids: CASSESVPDEQFF.

This clone was detected only a few times. V gene TRBV5-4 combines with J gene TRBJ1-2; D not certain. The germline CDR1 and CDR2 sequences are SGHNT and YYREEE (reference sequence). V lost 1 base to trimming and J lost 6 bases, with 7 bases between them. CDR3 length equals 12 residues. The CDR3: CASSLSSNGYTF. The DNA for the CDR3 is TGTGCCAGCAGCTTGAGTTCAAATGGCTACACCTTC.

This clone was found a few times. The CDR3 sequence: CASSERPVNTEAFF. CDR3 bases: TGTGCCAGCAGCGAGCGACCGGTAAACACTGAAGCTTTCTTT. The rearrangement joins TRBV14 to TRBJ1-1; D unresolved. CDR1 is SGHDN and CDR2 is FVKESK in the germline V gene. Trimming removed 5 bases from V and 2 bases from J, with 12 bases in between. The CDR3 consists of 14 residues.

Only a few counts were recorded for this clone. The genes are TRBV7-8 and TRBJ2-7; 10 nucleotides agree with TRBD1. This CDR3 has 13 residues. The trim removed 3 bases at V and 6 bases at J, leaving 2 bases unmatched. CDR1 SGHVS and CDR2 FQNEAQ come from the germline V gene. CDR3 DNA: TGTGCCAGCAGCTTGACAGGGGGCGGCGAGCAGTACTTC. Translated: CASSLTGGGEQYF.

The V call is TRBV10-3, the J call TRBJ2-7; 10 bases align to TRBD1. Germline CDR1 ENHRY, CDR2 SYGVKD. The CDR3 covers 13 residues. The junction had 7 bases not matched to a gene; V was cut back by 10 bases and J by 4 bases. CDR3 nucleotide sequence: TGTGCCACCGGACAGGGGGAGATATACGAGCAGTACTTC. It translates to CATGQGEIYEQYF.

This clone turned up a few times. V is TRBV11-2 and J is TRBJ2-1; 14 nucleotides match TRBD2. This CDR3 is 17 amino acids long. Germline CDR1 SGHAT, CDR2 FQNNGV. The ends lost 5 bases at V and 8 bases at J; junction bases unmatched: 11. The CDR3 sequence is CASSPSTGTSGRHEQFF. CDR3 DNA: TGTGCCAGCAGCCCTTCAACCGGGACTAGCGGGAGACATGAGCAGTTCTTC.

This clone was recorded a few times. The gene calls are TRBV2 and TRBJ2-7, with 7 bases aligning to TRBD2. This CDR3 region has 13 residues. J lost 4 bases, V lost 3 bases, and 3 bases had no gene match. Germline-derived CDR1 and CDR2 are SNHLY and FYNNEI. The CDR3 sequence is CASSEGGVYEQYF. The CDR3 nucleotides are TGTGCCAGCAGTGAGGGAGGGGTTTACGAGCAGTACTTC.

The chain recombines TRBV7-9 with TRBJ1-1, with 10 bases lining up with TRBD1. V dropped 8 bases and J dropped 1; count of bases not matched to a gene: 7. The CDR3 runs 15 residues. Germline CDR1 is SEHNR and CDR2 is FQNEAQ (reference sequence). The CDR3: CASDFRDRGNTEAFF. The CDR3, as DNA: TGTGCCAGCGACTTTCGGGACAGGGGGAACACTGAAGCTTTCTTT. Using reference TRBV7-9 and TRBJ1-1 for the parts outside the CDR3, the full variable domain is DTGVSQNPRHKITKRGQNVTFRCDPISEHNRLYWYRQTLGQGPEFLTYFQNEAQLEKSRLLSDRFSAERPKGSFSTLEIQRTEQGDSAMYLCASDFRDRGNTEAFFGQGTRLTVV.

The V gene is TRBV29-1, the J gene TRBJ2-7; D unclear. CDR1 and CDR2 (germline): SQVTM, ANQGSEA. This CDR3 spans 11 amino acids. Trimming pared 4 bases from V and 8 bases from J, leaving 12 bases between. The CDR3, as DNA: TGCAGCGTTGTCGTAGGATCACAGCAGTACTTC. Translating it yields CSVVVGSQQYF.

Only a few counts were recorded for this clone. The chain links TRBV2 to TRBJ2-1, with 14 bases matching TRBD2. V shed 2 bases and J 9 bases; nucleotides not matched to a gene: 6. Germline V gene data show CDR1 as SNHLY and CDR2 as FYNNEI. The CDR3 extends over 16 amino acids. The CDR3 sequence is CASSEQGLAGAVEQFF. Written as DNA, the CDR3 is TGTGCCAGCAGTGAACAGGGACTAGCGGGAGCAGTTGAGCAGTTCTTC.

Only a few counts were recorded for this clone. CDR3 bases: TGTGCCAGCAGCCAAGATTGGGGGGTCGGCTACGAGCAGTACTTC. Translating it yields CASSQDWGVGYEQYF. The chain uses TRBV4-2 and TRBJ2-7, with a possible D match to TRBD2 (6 bases). The CDR3 consists of 15 residues. V shed 0 bases and J shed 3 bases, with 12 bases lying between them. CDR1 and CDR2 (germline): LGHNA, YNFKEQ.

The chain combines TRBV12-5 with TRBJ2-7; 9 bases are a match to TRBD2. CDR3 length equals 20 residues. Germline CDR1 is LGHNT and CDR2 is FRNRAP. V trimming: 2 bases; J trimming: 7 bases; junction bases outside the gene matches: 24. CDR3 DNA sequence: TGTGCTAGTGGTTTGACTACTAGCGGGCTCGTTTTTTGGACACTTCCTGAGCAGTACTTC. Protein: CASGLTTSGLVFWTLPEQYF.

The CDR3 DNA reads TGTGCCAGCAACACAGCGGGTTCGGAGACCCAGTACTTC. As protein: CASNTAGSETQYF. The chain joins TRBV6-5 to TRBJ2-5; perhaps TRBD2 as D (6 bases). Trimming shortened V by 7 bases and J by 5 bases, and 14 bases separated the two germline ends. Germline CDR1 MNHEY, CDR2 SVGAGI. This CDR3 is built from 13 residues.

In this sample, this clone turned up a few times. An end of the junction does not agree with germline; a read error may underlie this. This sequence joins TRBV5-4 and TRBJ2-2, with D tentatively TRBD2 (6 bases). CDR3 length: 19 residues. Germline CDR1 SGHNT, CDR2 YYREEE (reference sequence). As DNA, the CDR3 is TGCGCCAGCAGGGCTCTTCCCAAGATGTCGGGAGAGACCACCGGGGAGCTGTTTTTT. Protein sequence: CASRALPKMSGETTGELFF. Using reference TRBV5-4 and TRBJ2-2 for the parts outside the CDR3, the full variable domain is ETGVTQSPTHLIKTRGQQVTLRCSSQSGHNTVSWYQQALGQGPQFIFQYYREEENGRGNFPPRFSGLQFPNYSSELNVNALELDDSALYLCASRALPKMSGETTGELFFGEGSRLTVL.

A few counts support this clone. This rearrangement joins TRBV18 to TRBJ1-2, with 8 bases fitting TRBD1. Trimming removed 3 bases from V and 7 bases from J; junction bases left unmatched: 7. Germline V gene data show CDR1 as KGHSH and CDR2 as LQKENI. The CDR3 totals 14 residues. This CDR3 is CASSPGSDRGGYTF. The CDR3 DNA reads TGTGCCAGCTCACCGGGCTCTGACAGGGGTGGCTACACCTTC.

This clone was counted a few times. The chain links TRBV5-1 to TRBJ2-7; maybe TRBD2 (6 bases). V was trimmed by 5 bases and J by 6 bases, leaving 18 bases between them. The germline gives CDR1 SGHRS, CDR2 YFSETQ. The CDR3 is made up of 14 amino acids. The CDR3 DNA follows: TGCGCCAGCAGACTCGCGCCGGGACTCCTCGAGCAGTACTTC. Protein product: CASRLAPGLLEQYF. Together with reference TRBV5-1 and TRBJ2-7, the CDR3 gives the full variable domain: KAGVTQTPRYLIKTRGQQVTLSCSPISGHRSVSWYQQTPGQGLQFLFEYFSETQRNKGNFPGRFSGRQFSNSRSEMNVSTLELGDSALYLCASRLAPGLLEQYFGPGTRLTVT.

This clone came up a few times. This rearrangement joins TRBV7-2 to TRBJ2-3; D gene ambiguous. Trimming left V 3 bases short and J 1 base short, with 8 bases between. From germline, CDR1 is SGHTA and CDR2 FQGNSA. The CDR3 consists of 14 residues. This CDR3 is CASSFGVGTDTQYF. DNA of the CDR3: TGTGCCAGCAGCTTCGGTGTTGGCACAGATACGCAGTATTTT.